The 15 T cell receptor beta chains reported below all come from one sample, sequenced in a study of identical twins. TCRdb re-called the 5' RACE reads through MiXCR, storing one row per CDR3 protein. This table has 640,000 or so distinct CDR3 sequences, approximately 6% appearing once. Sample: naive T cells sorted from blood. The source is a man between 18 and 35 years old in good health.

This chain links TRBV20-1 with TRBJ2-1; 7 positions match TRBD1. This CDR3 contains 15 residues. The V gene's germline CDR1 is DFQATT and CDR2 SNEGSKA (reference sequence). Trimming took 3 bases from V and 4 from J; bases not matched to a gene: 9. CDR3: CSASHRDSLYNEQFF. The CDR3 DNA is TGCAGTGCTAGCCACCGGGACAGCCTTTACAATGAGCAGTTCTTC.

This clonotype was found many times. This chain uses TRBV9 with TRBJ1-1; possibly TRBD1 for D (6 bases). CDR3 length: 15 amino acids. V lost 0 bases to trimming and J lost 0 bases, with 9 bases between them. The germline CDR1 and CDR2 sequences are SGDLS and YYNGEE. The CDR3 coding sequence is TGTGCCAGCAGCGTAGAAGGGGGACTGAACACTGAAGCTTTCTTT. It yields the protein CASSVEGGLNTEAFF.

The CDR3 loop reads CATSDLRTVSKTQYF. CDR3 coding DNA: TGTGCCACCAGTGATTTGCGGACAGTCAGCAAGACCCAGTACTTC. The rearrangement links TRBV24-1 to TRBJ2-5; a possible D gene is TRBD1 (6 bases). Germline CDR1 KGHDR, CDR2 SFDVKD. Trimming removed 0 bases from V and 6 bases from J, with 13 bases in between. This CDR3 spans 15 amino acids.

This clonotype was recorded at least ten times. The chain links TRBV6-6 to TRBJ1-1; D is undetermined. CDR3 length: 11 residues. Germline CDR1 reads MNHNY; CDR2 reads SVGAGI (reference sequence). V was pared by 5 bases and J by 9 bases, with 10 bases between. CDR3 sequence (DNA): TGTGCCAGCAGTGACATAGGGAAAGCTTTCTTT. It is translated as CASSDIGKAFF.

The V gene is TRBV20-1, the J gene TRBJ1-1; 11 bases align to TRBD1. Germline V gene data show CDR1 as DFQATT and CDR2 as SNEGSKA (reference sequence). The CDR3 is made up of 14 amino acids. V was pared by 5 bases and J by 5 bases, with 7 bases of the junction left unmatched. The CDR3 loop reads CSADTGTGGTEAFF. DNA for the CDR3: TGCAGTGCTGACACGGGGACAGGGGGGACTGAAGCTTTCTTT.

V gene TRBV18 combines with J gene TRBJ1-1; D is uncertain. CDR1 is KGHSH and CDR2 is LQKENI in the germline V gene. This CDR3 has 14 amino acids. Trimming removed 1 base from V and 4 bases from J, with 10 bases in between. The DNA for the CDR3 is TGTGCCAGCTCACCACACATGGAGGGCACTGAAGCTTTCTTT. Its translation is CASSPHMEGTEAFF.

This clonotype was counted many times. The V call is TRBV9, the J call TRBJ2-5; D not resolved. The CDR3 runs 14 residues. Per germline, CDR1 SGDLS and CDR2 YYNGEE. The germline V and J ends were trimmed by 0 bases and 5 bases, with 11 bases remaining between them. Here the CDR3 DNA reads TGTGCCAGCAGCGTAGGGGCCGGCTACGAGACCCAGTACTTC. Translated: CASSVGAGYETQYF.

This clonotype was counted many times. CDR3 in amino acids: CASSLGWQETQYF. The CDR3 region has the DNA TGTGCCAGCAGTTTGGGCTGGCAAGAGACCCAGTACTTC. The chain links TRBV12-3 or TRBV12-4 to TRBJ2-5, with no clear D. V was cut by 3 bases and J by 2 bases, with 7 bases left in between. CDR3 size: 13 residues.

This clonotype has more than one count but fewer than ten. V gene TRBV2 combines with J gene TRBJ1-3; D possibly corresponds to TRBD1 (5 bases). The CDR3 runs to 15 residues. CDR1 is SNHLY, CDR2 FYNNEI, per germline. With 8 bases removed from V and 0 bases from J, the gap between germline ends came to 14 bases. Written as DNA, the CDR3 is TGTGCCAGCCGAGCGGGGCCAGACTCTGGAAACACCATATATTTT. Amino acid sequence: CASRAGPDSGNTIYF.

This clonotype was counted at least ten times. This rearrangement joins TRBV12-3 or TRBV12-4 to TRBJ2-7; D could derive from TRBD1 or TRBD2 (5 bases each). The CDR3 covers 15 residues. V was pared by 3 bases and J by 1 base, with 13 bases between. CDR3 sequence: CASSFFPGQSYEQYF. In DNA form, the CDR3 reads TGTGCCAGCAGTTTTTTTCCGGGGCAATCCTACGAGCAGTACTTC.

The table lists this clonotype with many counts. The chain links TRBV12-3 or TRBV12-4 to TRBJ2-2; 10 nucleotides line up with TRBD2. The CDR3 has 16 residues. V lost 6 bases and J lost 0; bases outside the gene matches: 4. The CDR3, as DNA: TGTGCCAGCAGGCTTACTAGCGGGACGAACACCGGGGAGCTGTTTTTT. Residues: CASRLTSGTNTGELFF.

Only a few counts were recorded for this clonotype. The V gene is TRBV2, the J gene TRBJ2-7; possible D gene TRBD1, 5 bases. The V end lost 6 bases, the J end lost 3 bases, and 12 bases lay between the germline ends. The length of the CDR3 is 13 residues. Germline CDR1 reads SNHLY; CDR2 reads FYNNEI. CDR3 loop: CASRRTFGYEQYF. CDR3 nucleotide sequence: TGTGCCAGCAGACGGACATTTGGCTACGAGCAGTACTTC.

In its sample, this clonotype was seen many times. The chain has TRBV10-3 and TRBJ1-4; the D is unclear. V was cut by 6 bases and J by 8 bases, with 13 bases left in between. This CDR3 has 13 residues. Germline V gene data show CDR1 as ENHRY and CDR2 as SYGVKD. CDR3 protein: CAISGNREEKLFF. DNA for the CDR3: TGTGCCATCAGCGGGAACAGAGAGGAAAAACTGTTTTTT.

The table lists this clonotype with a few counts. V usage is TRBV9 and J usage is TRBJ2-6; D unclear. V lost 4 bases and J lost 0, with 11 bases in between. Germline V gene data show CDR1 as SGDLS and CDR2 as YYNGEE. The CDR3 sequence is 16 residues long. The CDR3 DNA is TGTGCCAGCAGCCCTAGGTGGGTCTCTGGGGCCAACGTCCTGACTTTC. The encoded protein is CASSPRWVSGANVLTF.

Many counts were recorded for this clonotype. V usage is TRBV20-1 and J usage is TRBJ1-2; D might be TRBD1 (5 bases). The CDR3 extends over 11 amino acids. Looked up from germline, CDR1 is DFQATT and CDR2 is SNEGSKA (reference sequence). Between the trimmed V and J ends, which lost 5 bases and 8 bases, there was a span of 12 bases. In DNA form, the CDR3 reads TGCAGTGCTGGTGGGGCCGGAGGCTACACCTTC. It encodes CSAGGAGGYTF.